A single sample is the source of the 2 T cell receptor beta chains below, sequenced in a study of OX40 agonist ivuxolimab in advanced cancers. Some clones are missing from TCRdb's copy, which holds only in-frame ones; the method was immunoSEQ multiplex PCR. Of 46,000 or so clones listed, around 87% are singletons. The sequencing here drew on CD4+ or CD8+ T cells sorted from blood, taken in a trial of the OX40 agonist ivuxolimab. These receptors were collected from an adult with an advanced solid tumor such as melanoma, head and neck, liver or kidney cancer.

This chain connects TRBV9 to TRBJ2-2; a weak D match, TRBD1 (5 bases). The CDR3 loop spans 12 amino acids. The V gene lost 4 bases and the J gene lost 6 bases, with 7 bases spanning the gap. Germline CDR1 SGDLS, CDR2 YYNGEE. This chain's CDR3 is CASSWGSGELFF. The CDR3 DNA sequence: TGTGCCAGCAGCTGGGGCTCCGGGGAGCTGTTTTTT.

The chain couples TRBV2 to TRBJ2-7; TRBD2 agrees at 11 bases. The length of the CDR3 is 16 residues. Trimming removed 6 bases from V and 0 bases from J; junction bases left unmatched: 7. Per germline, CDR1 SNHLY and CDR2 FYNNEI. CDR3 in amino acids: CASRGLAGLSSYEQYF. In DNA form, the CDR3 reads TGTGCCAGCAGAGGACTAGCGGGCTTGAGCTCCTACGAGCAGTACTTC.